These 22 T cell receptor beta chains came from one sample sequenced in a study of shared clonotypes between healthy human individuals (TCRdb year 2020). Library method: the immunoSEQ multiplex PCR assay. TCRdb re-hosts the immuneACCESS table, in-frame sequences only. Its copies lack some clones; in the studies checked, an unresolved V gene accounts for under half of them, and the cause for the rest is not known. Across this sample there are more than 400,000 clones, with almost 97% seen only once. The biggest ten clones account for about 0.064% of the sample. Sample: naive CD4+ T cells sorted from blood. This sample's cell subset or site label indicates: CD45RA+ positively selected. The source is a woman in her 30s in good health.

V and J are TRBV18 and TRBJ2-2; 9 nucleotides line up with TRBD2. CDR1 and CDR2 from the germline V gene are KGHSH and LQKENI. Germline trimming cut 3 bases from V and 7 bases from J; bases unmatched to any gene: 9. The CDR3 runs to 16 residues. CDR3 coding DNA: TGTGCCAGCTCACCGAAAGAAGCGGGAGGAATCGGGGAGCTGTTTTTT. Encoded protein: CASSPKEAGGIGELFF.

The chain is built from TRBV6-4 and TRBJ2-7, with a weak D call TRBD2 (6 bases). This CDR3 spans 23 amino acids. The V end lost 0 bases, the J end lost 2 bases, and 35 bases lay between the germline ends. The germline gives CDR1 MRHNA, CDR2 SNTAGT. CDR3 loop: CASSDSRCPNGPLACGATYEQYF. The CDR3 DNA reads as TGTGCCAGCAGTGACTCGAGATGCCCCAACGGGCCCTTAGCTTGCGGGGCCACCTACGAGCAGTACTTC.

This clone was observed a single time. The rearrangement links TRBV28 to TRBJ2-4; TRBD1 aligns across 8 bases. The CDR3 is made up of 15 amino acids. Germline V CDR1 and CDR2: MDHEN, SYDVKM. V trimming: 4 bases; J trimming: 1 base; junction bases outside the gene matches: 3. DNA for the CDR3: TGTGCCAGCAGTTACAGGGGGGACGCCAAAAACATTCAGTACTTC. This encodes CASSYRGDAKNIQYF.

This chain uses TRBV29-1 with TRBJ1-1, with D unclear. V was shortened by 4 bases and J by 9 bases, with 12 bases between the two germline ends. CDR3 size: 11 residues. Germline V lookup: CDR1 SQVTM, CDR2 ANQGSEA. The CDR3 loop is CSVGFQKKAFF. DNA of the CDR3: TGCAGCGTTGGTTTTCAGAAAAAAGCTTTCTTT.

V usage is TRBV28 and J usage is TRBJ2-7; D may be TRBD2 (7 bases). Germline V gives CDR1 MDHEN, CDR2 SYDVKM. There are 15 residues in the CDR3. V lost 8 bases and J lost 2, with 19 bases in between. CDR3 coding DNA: TGTGCCAGCGCCGGGCCCGGGGGGCCGGCCTACGAGCAGTACTTC. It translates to CASAGPGGPAYEQYF.

The CDR3, as DNA: TGCGCCAGCAGCGGCTGGACTAGCGGAACCTACGAGCAGTACTTC. It yields the protein CASSGWTSGTYEQYF. The chain carries TRBV4-1 and TRBJ2-5; TRBD2 matches 10 bases. The better agreement between TRBJ2-7 and the DNA end casts doubt on the J call. The CDR3 sequence is 15 residues long. Germline CDR1 reads MGHRA; CDR2 reads YSYEKL.

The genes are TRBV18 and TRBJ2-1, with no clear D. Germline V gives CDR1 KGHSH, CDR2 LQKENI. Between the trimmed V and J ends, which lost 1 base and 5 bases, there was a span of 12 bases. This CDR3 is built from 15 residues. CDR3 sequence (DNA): TGTGCCAGCTCACCACAGCCCCCCGGGCACAATGAGCAGTTCTTC. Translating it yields CASSPQPPGHNEQFF.

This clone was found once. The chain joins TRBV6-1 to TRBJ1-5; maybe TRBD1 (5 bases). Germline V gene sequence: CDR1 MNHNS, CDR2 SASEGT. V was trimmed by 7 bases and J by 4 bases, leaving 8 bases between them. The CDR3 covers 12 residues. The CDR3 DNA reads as TGTGCCAGCACTGGGACGAATCAGCCCCAGCATTTT. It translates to CASTGTNQPQHF.

CDR3 loop: CASSQDLGQIQETQYF. The CDR3 nucleotides read TGTGCCAGCAGCCAAGATCTAGGACAGATCCAAGAGACCCAGTACTTC. The chain is built from TRBV14 and TRBJ2-5; tentative D call: TRBD1 (6 bases). CDR1 is SGHDN and CDR2 is FVKESK in the germline V gene. The V end lost 0 bases, the J end lost 1 base, and 12 bases lay between the germline ends. This CDR3 region has 16 residues.

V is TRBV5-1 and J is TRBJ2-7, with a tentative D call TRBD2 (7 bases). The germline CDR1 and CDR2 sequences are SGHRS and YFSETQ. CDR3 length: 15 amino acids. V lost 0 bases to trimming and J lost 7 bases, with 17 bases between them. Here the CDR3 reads CASSLEGGAPGEQYF. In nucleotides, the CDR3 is TGCGCCAGCAGCTTGGAAGGGGGGGCCCCGGGAGAGCAGTACTTC. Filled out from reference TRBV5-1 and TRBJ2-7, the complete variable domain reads KAGVTQTPRYLIKTRGQQVTLSCSPISGHRSVSWYQQTPGQGLQFLFEYFSETQRNKGNFPGRFSGRQFSNSRSEMNVSTLELGDSALYLCASSLEGGAPGEQYFGPGTRLTVT.

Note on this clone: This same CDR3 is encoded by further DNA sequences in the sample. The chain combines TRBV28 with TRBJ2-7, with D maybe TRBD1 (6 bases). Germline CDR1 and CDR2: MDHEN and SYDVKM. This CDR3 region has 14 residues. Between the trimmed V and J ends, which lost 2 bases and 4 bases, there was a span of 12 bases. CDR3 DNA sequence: TGTGCCAGCAGTTTAGTCCAGGGGTCGTACGAGCAGTACTTC. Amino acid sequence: CASSLVQGSYEQYF.

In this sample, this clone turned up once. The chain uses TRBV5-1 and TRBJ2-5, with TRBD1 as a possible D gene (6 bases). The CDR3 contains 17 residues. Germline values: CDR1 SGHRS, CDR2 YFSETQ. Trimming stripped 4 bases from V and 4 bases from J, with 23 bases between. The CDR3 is CASSVGNGQPSAETQYF. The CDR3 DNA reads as TGCGCCAGCAGCGTGGGTAACGGACAGCCTTCCGCAGAGACCCAGTACTTC. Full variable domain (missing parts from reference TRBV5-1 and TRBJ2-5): KAGVTQTPRYLIKTRGQQVTLSCSPISGHRSVSWYQQTPGQGLQFLFEYFSETQRNKGNFPGRFSGRQFSNSRSEMNVSTLELGDSALYLCASSVGNGQPSAETQYFGPGTRLLVL.

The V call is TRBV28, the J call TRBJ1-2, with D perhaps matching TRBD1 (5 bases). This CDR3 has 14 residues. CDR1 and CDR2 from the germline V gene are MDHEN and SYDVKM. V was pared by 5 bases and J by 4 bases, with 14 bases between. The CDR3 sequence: CASSPGYSGYGYTF. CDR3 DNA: TGTGCCAGCAGTCCAGGGTATTCTGGCTATGGCTACACCTTC.

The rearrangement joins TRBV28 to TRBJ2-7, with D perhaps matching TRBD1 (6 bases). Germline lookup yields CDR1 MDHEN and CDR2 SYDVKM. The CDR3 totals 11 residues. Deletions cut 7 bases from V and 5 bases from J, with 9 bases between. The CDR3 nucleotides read TGTGCCAGCAAGGCAGGGGACGAGCAGTACTTC. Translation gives CASKAGDEQYF.

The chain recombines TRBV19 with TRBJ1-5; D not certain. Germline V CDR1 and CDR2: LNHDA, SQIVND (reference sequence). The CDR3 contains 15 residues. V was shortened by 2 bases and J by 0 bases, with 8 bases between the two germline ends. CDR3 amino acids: CASSISGASNQPQHF. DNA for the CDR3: TGTGCCAGTAGTATAAGCGGAGCTAGCAATCAGCCCCAGCATTTT.

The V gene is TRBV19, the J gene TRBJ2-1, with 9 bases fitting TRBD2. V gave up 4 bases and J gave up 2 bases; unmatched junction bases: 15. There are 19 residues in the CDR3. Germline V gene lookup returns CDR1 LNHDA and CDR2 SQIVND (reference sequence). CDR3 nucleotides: TGTGCCAGTAGTAGGACAACTAGCGGGCCTCTGGAGCCCTACAATGAGCAGTTCTTC. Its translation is CASSRTTSGPLEPYNEQFF. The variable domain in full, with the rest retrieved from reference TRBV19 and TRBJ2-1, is DGGITQSPKYLFRKEGQNVTLSCEQNLNHDAMYWYRQDPGQGLRLIYYSQIVNDFQKGDIAEGYSVSREKKESFPLTVTSAQKNPTAFYLCASSRTTSGPLEPYNEQFFGPGTRLTVL.

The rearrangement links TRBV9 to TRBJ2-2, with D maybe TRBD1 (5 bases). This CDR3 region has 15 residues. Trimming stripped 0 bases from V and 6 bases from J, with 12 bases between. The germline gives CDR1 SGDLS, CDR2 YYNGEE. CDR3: CASSVDWGTSGELFF. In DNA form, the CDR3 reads TGTGCCAGCAGCGTAGACTGGGGCACGTCCGGGGAGCTGTTTTTT.

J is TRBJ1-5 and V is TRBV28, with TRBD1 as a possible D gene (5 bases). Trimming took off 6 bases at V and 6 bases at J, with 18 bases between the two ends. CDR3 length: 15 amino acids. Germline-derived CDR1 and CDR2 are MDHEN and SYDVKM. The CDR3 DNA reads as TGTGCCAGCAGCGGACCCGGGGCTCCACGTCAGCCCCAGCATTTT. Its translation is CASSGPGAPRQPQHF.

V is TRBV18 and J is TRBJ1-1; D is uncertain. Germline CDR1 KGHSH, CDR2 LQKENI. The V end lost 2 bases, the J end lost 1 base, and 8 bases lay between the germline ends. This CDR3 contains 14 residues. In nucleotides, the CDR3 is TGTGCCAGCTCACCAACGGCAGAGAACACTGAAGCTTTCTTT. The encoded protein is CASSPTAENTEAFF.

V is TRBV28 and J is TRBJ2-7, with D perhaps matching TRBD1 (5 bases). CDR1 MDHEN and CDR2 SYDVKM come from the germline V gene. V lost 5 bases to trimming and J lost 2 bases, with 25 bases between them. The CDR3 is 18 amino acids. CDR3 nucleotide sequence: TGTGCCAGCAGTCCCTCCCCAGGTCAGGGTCGGTCTGCCTACGAGCAGTACTTC. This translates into CASSPSPGQGRSAYEQYF.

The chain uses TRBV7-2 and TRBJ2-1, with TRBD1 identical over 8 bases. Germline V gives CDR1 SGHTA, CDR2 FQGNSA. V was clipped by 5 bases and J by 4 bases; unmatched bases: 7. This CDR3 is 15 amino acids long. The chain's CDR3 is CASSKTGTGYNEQFF. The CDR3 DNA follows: TGTGCCAGCAGCAAAACCGGGACAGGTTACAATGAGCAGTTCTTC.

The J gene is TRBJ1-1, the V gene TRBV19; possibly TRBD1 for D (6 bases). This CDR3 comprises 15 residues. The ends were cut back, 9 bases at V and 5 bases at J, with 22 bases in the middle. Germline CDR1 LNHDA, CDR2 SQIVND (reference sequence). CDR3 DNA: TGTGCCAGCAAAAATGCAGGGGTGGAGGGAACTGAAGCTTTCTTT. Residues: CASKNAGVEGTEAFF.